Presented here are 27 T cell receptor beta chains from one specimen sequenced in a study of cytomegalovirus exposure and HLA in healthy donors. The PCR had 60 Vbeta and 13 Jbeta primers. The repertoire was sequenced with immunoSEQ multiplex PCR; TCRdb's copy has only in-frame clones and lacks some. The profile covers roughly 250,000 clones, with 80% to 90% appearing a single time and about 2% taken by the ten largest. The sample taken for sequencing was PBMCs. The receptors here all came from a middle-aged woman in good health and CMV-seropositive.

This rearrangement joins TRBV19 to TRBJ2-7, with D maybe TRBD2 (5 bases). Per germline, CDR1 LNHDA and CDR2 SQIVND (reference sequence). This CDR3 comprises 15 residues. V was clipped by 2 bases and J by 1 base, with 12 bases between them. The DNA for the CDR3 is TGTGCCAGTAGTATACGCGAGGGCTCTTCCTACGAGCAGTACTTC. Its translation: CASSIREGSSYEQYF.

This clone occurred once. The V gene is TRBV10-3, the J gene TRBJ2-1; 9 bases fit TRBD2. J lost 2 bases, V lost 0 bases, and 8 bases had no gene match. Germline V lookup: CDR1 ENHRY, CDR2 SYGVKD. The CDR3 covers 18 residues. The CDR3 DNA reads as TGTGCCATCAGTGAGTCCTTAGCGGGAGACGCCCCCTACAATGAGCAGTTCTTC. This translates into CAISESLAGDAPYNEQFF.

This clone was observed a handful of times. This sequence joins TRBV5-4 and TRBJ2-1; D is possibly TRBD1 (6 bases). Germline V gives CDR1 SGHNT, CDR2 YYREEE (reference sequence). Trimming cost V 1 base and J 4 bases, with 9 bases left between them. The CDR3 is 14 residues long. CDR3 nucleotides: TGTGCCAGCAGCTTGCTGGACAGTTACAATGAGCAGTTCTTC. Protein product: CASSLLDSYNEQFF.

The CDR3 sequence is CASGTSGSQGEQYF. The CDR3 nucleotides read TGTGCCAGCGGGACTAGCGGGAGTCAGGGGGAGCAGTACTTC. The J gene is TRBJ2-7, the V gene TRBV18; 14 positions agree with TRBD2. The CDR3 is 14 residues long. Germline CDR1 is KGHSH and CDR2 is LQKENI. Losses at the gene ends were 8 bases for V and 7 bases for J; bases not matched to a gene: 7.

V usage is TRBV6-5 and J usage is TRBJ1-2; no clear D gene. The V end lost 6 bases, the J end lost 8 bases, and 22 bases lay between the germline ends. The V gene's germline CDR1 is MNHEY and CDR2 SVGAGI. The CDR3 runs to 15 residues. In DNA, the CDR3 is TGTGCCAGCAGCCTATCTGGAGACATCTCTAGCGGCTACACCTTC. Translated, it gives CASSLSGDISSGYTF.

As DNA, the CDR3 is TGCGCCAGCAGCTTGGCCTGGAGCGCGAGCTCCTACAATGAGCAGTTCTTC. This codes for CASSLAWSASSYNEQFF. This chain connects TRBV5-1 to TRBJ2-1; D gene uncertain. V shed 0 bases and J shed 0 bases, with 13 bases lying between them. CDR3 length: 17 residues. From germline, CDR1 is SGHRS and CDR2 YFSETQ.

CDR3 protein: CASSPIVTPGQGYGYTF. CDR3 DNA: TGTGCCAGCAGTCCCATCGTGACCCCGGGACAGGGCTATGGCTACACCTTC. V is TRBV27 and J is TRBJ1-2; TRBD1 matches at 9 bases. The CDR3 covers 17 residues. With 5 bases clipped from V and 4 bases from J, the junction kept 14 bases outside the gene matches. CDR1 and CDR2 from the germline V gene are MNHEY and SMNVEV (reference sequence).

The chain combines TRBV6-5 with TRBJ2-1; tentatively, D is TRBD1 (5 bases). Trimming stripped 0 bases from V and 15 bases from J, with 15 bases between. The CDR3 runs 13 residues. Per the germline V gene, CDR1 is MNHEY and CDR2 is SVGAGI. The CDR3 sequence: CASSYSLGANRFF. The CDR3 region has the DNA TGTGCCAGCAGTTACTCGCTAGGGGCTAATCGGTTCTTC.

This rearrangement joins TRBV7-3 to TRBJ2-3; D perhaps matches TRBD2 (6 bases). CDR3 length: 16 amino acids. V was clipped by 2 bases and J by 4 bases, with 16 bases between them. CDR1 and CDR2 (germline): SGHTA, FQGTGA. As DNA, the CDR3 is TGTGCCAGCAGCTTATGGGGTCGGGAGCTGGCAGATACGCAGTATTTT. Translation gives CASSLWGRELADTQYF.

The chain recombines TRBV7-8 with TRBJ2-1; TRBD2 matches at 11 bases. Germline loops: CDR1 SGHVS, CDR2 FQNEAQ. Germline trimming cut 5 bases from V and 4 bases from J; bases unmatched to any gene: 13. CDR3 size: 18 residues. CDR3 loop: CASSPRGLLAGAYNEQFF. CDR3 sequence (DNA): TGTGCCAGCAGCCCAAGGGGTCTACTAGCGGGAGCTTACAATGAGCAGTTCTTC.

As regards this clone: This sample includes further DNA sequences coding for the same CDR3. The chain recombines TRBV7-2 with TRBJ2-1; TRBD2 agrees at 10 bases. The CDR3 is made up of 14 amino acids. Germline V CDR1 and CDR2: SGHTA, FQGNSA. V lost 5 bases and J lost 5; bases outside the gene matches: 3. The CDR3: CASSPGLADNEQFF. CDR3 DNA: TGTGCCAGCAGCCCAGGACTAGCGGACAATGAGCAGTTCTTC.

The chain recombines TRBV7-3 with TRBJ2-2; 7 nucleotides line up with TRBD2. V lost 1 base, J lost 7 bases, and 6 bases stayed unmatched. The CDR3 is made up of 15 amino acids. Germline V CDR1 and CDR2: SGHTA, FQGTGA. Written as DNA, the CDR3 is TGTGCCAGCAGCTTAATCGCGGGAGTGGTCGGGGAGCTGTTTTTT. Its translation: CASSLIAGVVGELFF.

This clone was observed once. The CDR3 spells CASSLNSGSGNTIYF. The CDR3, as DNA: TGTGCCAGCAGCTTAAACAGCGGGTCTGGAAACACCATATATTTT. V is TRBV7-9 and J is TRBJ1-3; D is uncertain. Trimming removed 2 bases at V and 1 base at J, with 9 bases between. Germline assignment: CDR1 SEHNR and CDR2 FQNEAQ (reference sequence). This CDR3 contains 15 residues. The variable domain in full, with the rest retrieved from reference TRBV7-9 and TRBJ1-3, is DTGVSQNPRHKITKRGQNVTFRCDPISEHNRLYWYRQTLGQGPEFLTYFQNEAQLEKSRLLSDRFSAERPKGSFSTLEIQRTEQGDSAMYLCASSLNSGSGNTIYFGEGSWLTVV.

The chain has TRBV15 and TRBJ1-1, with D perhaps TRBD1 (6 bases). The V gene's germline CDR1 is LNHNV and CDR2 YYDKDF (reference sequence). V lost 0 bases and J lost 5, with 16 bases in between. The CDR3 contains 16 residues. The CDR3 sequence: CATSRDWGGRRTEAFF. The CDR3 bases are TGTGCCACCAGCAGAGATTGGGGGGGCCGAAGGACTGAAGCTTTCTTT.

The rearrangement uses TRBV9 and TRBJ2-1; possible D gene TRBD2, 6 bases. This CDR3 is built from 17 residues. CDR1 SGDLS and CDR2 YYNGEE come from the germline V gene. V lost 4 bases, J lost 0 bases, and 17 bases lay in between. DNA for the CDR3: TGTGCCAGCAGCTCCCCCCCCGGAGGGAGCTCCTACAATGAGCAGTTCTTC. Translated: CASSSPPGGSSYNEQFF. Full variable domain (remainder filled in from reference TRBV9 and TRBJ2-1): DSGVTQTPKHLITATGQRVTLRCSPRSGDLSVYWYQQSLDQGLQFLIQYYNGEERAKGNILERFSAQQFPDLHSELNLSSLELGDSALYFCASSSPPGGSSYNEQFFGPGTRLTVL.

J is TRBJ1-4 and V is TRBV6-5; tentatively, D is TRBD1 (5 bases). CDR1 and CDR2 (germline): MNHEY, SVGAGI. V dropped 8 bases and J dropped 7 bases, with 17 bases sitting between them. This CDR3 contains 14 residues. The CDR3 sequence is CASRSPDTGEKLFF. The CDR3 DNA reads TGTGCCAGCCGCTCCCCGGACACAGGTGAAAAACTGTTTTTT.

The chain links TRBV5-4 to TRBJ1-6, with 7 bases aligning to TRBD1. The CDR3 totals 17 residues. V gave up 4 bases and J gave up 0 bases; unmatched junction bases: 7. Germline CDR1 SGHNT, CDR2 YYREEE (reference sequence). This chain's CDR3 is CASSPDRESSYNSPLHF. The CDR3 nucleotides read TGTGCCAGCAGCCCCGACAGGGAGAGCTCCTATAATTCACCCCTCCACTTT.

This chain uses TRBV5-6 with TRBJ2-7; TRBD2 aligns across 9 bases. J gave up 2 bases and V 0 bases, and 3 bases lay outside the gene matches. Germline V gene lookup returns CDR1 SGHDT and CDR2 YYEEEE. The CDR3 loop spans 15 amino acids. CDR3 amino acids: CASSLAAGGPYEQYF. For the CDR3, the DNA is TGTGCCAGCAGCTTGGCGGCGGGAGGGCCCTACGAGCAGTACTTC. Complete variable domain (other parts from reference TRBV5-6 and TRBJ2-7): DAGVTQSPTHLIKTRGQQVTLRCSPKSGHDTVSWYQQALGQGPQFIFQYYEEEERQRGNFPDRFSGHQFPNYSSELNVNALLLGDSALYLCASSLAAGGPYEQYFGPGTRLTVT.

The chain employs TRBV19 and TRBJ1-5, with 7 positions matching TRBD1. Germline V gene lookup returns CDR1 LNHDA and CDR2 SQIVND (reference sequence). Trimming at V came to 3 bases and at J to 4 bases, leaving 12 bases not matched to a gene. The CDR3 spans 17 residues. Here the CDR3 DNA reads TGTGCCAGTAGTATGCAACACGACAGGGTCACAAATCAGCCCCAGCATTTT. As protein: CASSMQHDRVTNQPQHF. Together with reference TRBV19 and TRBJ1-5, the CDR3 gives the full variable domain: DGGITQSPKYLFRKEGQNVTLSCEQNLNHDAMYWYRQDPGQGLRLIYYSQIVNDFQKGDIAEGYSVSREKKESFPLTVTSAQKNPTAFYLCASSMQHDRVTNQPQHFGDGTRLSIL.

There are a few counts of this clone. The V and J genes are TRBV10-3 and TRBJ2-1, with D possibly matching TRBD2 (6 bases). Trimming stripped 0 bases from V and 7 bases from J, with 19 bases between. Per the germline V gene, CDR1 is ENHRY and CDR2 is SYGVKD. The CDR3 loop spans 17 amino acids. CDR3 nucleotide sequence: TGTGCCATCAGTGAGTCGCGGAGGGGTGAAGGTGGTAATGAGCAGTTCTTC. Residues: CAISESRRGEGGNEQFF.

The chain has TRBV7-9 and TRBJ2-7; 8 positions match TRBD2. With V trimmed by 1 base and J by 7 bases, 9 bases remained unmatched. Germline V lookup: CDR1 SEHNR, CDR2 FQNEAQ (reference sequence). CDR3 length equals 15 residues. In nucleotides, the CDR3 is TGTGCCAGCAGCTTAGAAGCGGGGGCGCCTCTGGAGCAGTACTTC. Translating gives CASSLEAGAPLEQYF.

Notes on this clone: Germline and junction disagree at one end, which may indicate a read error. CDR3 in amino acids: CASSLGPGHHSF. CDR3 coding DNA: TGTGCCAGCAGCTTAGGACCGGGACACCATTCCTTC. J is TRBJ1-2 and V is TRBV7-9; a weak D match, TRBD1 (6 bases). There are 12 residues in the CDR3. Per the germline V gene, CDR1 is SEHNR and CDR2 is FQNEAQ (reference sequence).

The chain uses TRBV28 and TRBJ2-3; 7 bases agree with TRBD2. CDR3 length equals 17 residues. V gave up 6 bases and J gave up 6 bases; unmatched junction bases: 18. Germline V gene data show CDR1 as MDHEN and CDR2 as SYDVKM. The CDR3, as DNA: TGTGCCAGCAGGCCCTCCGGACGACCCAAAGCGGGGGATACGCAGTATTTT. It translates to CASRPSGRPKAGDTQYF.

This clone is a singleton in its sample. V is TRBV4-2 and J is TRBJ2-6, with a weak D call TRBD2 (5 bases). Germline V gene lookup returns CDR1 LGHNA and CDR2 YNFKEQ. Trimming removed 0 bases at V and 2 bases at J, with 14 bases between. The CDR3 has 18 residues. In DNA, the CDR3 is TGTGCCAGCAGCCAAGATGTAGCAGGAGGCCCTGGGGCCAACGTCCTGACTTTC. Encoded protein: CASSQDVAGGPGANVLTF.

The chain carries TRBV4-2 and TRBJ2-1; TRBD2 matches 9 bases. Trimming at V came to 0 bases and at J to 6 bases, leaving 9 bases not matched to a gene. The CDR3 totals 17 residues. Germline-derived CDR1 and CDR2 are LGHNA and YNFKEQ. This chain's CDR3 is CASSQDVAGGPGNEQFF. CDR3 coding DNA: TGTGCCAGCAGCCAAGATGTGGCGGGAGGGCCGGGCAATGAGCAGTTCTTC.

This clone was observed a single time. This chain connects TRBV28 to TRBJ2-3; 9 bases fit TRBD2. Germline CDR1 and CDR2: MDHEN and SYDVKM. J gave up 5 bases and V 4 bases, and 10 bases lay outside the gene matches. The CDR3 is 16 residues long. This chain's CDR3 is CASSSRGAGGLDTQYF. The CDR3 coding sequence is TGTGCCAGCAGTTCTAGGGGGGCGGGAGGGCTAGATACGCAGTATTTT.

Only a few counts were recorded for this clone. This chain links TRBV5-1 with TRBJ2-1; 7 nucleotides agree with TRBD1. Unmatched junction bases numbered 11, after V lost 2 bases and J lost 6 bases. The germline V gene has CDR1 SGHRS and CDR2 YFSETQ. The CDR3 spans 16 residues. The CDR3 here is CASSLMETGSGNEQFF. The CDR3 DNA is TGCGCCAGCAGCTTAATGGAGACAGGGTCCGGCAATGAGCAGTTCTTC.